These 8 T cell receptor beta chains were all obtained from the same sample, sequenced in a study of beta chain features in type 1 diabetes. Since all of the isolated RNA was reverse transcribed, expressed TCRB transcripts were what got sequenced. Sequencing was performed with immunoSEQ multiplex PCR; in TCRdb, only in-frame clones are kept and a portion is missing. The table shows over 350,000 clones, with approximately 15% occurring only once. Sample: naive CD4+ T cells from blood. The receptors shown here come from a young woman in good health.

The chain has TRBV28 and TRBJ2-5; the D gene is possibly TRBD1 (5 bases). CDR3 length: 13 amino acids. The germline V and J ends were trimmed by 7 bases and 3 bases, with 12 bases remaining between them. Looked up from germline, CDR1 is MDHEN and CDR2 is SYDVKM. CDR3 nucleotides: TGTGCCAGCAATGTCCAGACAGAAGAGACCCAGTACTTC. Its translation is CASNVQTEETQYF.

This clone has more than one count but fewer than ten. The chain recombines TRBV7-2 with TRBJ1-1; D unclear. Germline values: CDR1 SGHTA, CDR2 FQGNSA. The CDR3 runs 13 residues. Trimming shortened V by 2 bases and J by 5 bases, and 9 bases separated the two germline ends. CDR3 sequence: CASSLISRTEAFF. The CDR3 DNA reads TGTGCCAGCAGCTTAATCTCCAGGACTGAAGCTTTCTTT.

The chain joins TRBV9 to TRBJ1-1; no definite D call. Germline CDR1 reads SGDLS; CDR2 reads YYNGEE. V lost 4 bases and J 5 bases, leaving 6 bases between the germline ends. The CDR3 has 11 amino acids. DNA of the CDR3: TGTGCCAGCAGCCCAGGAACTGAAGCTTTCTTT. This codes for CASSPGTEAFF.

This clone has a handful of counts. The chain is built from TRBV30 and TRBJ2-5; D possibly corresponds to TRBD2 (5 bases). Germline V lookup: CDR1 GTSNPN, CDR2 SVGIG (reference sequence). V was trimmed by 2 bases and J by 4 bases, leaving 8 bases between them. The CDR3 runs to 12 residues. The CDR3 region is CAWSTTRETQYF. In DNA form, the CDR3 reads TGTGCCTGGAGTACCACTAGAGAGACCCAGTACTTC.

The rearrangement joins TRBV19 to TRBJ2-5; possible D gene TRBD1, 6 bases. Germline V CDR1 and CDR2: LNHDA, SQIVND (reference sequence). CDR3 length equals 13 residues. With 6 bases removed from V and 4 bases from J, the gap between germline ends came to 12 bases. The CDR3 nucleotides are TGTGCCAGTAGGAAGGGGGTTCGAGAGACCCAGTACTTC. Translation gives CASRKGVRETQYF.

This clone was found a few times. The J gene is TRBJ2-1, the V gene TRBV18; 9 bases are a match to TRBD1. V was clipped by 5 bases and J by 5 bases; unmatched bases: 7. The germline V gene has CDR1 KGHSH and CDR2 LQKENI. The CDR3 is 15 amino acids. CDR3 in DNA: TGTGCCAGCTCAGCCCGGGACAGGGCGGACAATGAGCAGTTCTTC. Translating gives CASSARDRADNEQFF.

CDR3 nucleotide sequence: TGTGCCAGCAGCCGGAGGGAGGGAGGGACTGAAGCTTTCTTT. Its translation is CASSRREGGTEAFF. The chain carries TRBV14 and TRBJ1-1; no clear D. Per the germline V gene, CDR1 is SGHDN and CDR2 is FVKESK. Trimming stripped 4 bases from V and 5 bases from J, with 14 bases between. The length of the CDR3 is 14 residues.

There are a few counts of this clone. The V call is TRBV4-1, the J call TRBJ2-7, with TRBD2 matching 8 bases. This CDR3 region has 16 residues. Germline values: CDR1 MGHRA, CDR2 YSYEKL. V gave up 0 bases and J gave up 6 bases; unmatched junction bases: 10. CDR3 in amino acids: CASSQDPQAGVREQYF. CDR3 in DNA: TGCGCCAGCAGCCAAGATCCCCAAGCGGGAGTCCGCGAGCAGTACTTC.